Following are 26 T cell receptor beta chains from one sample sequenced in a study of T cell changes during pregnancy in multiple sclerosis. The repertoire was sequenced with immunoSEQ multiplex PCR; TCRdb's copy has only in-frame clones and lacks some. The sample carries approximately 54,000 clones, 91% recorded once. The sample consisted of peripheral blood, taken after pregnancy. The receptors here all came from a female donor in good health, enrolled as a control in a pregnancy study.

In this sample, this clone turned up a few times. The V and J genes are TRBV18 and TRBJ1-2, with 9 bases fitting TRBD1. The CDR3 runs 14 residues. Germline V gene sequence: CDR1 KGHSH, CDR2 LQKENI. The V and J ends lost 3 bases and 4 bases, in that order; junction bases with no gene match: 3. CDR3 region: CASSPGQGGYGYTF. Here the CDR3 DNA reads TGTGCCAGCTCACCGGGACAGGGAGGCTATGGCTACACCTTC. The whole variable domain, remainder taken from reference TRBV18 and TRBJ1-2, is NAGVMQNPRHLVRRRGQEARLRCSPMKGHSHVYWYRQLPEEGLKFMVYLQKENIIDESGMPKERFSAEFPKEGPSILRIQQVVRGDSAAYFCASSPGQGGYGYTFGSGTRLTVV.

The V call is TRBV19, the J call TRBJ1-3, with TRBD1 as a possible D gene (5 bases). The germline V and J ends were trimmed by 6 bases and 0 bases, with 12 bases remaining between them. This CDR3 is 15 amino acids long. CDR1 is LNHDA and CDR2 is SQIVND in the germline V gene (reference sequence). CDR3 nucleotide sequence: TGTGCCAGTAGCGAACAGGCCCGCTCTGGAAACACCATATATTTT. It yields the protein CASSEQARSGNTIYF.

The chain joins TRBV5-1 to TRBJ1-2; D may be TRBD1 (5 bases). Per the germline V gene, CDR1 is SGHRS and CDR2 is YFSETQ. With 9 bases removed from V and 10 bases from J, the gap between germline ends came to 25 bases. The CDR3 is made up of 14 amino acids. The CDR3 protein is CATRQGGGIFPYTF. CDR3 bases: TGCGCCACTCGTCAGGGTGGGGGGATTTTTCCCTACACCTTC.

The chain joins TRBV5-1 to TRBJ1-4, with TRBD1 identical over 7 bases. The CDR3 sequence is 15 residues long. Germline CDR1 and CDR2: SGHRS and YFSETQ. Trimming at V came to 3 bases and at J to 4 bases, leaving 6 bases not matched to a gene. The CDR3 nucleotides read TGCGCCAGCAGCTCTCGGGACAGAGATAATGAAAAACTGTTTTTT. This encodes CASSSRDRDNEKLFF.

The chain couples TRBV6-1 to TRBJ1-2; D uncertain. The CDR3 has 11 residues. The germline V gene encodes CDR1 MNHNS and CDR2 SASEGT. With 1 base removed from V and 8 bases from J, the gap between germline ends came to 5 bases. The DNA of the CDR3 is TGTGCCAGCAGTGAAGTGGGCGGCTACACCTTC. It codes for CASSEVGGYTF.

This clone occurred once. The junction shows a germline mismatch at one end, possibly a read error. The chain recombines TRBV5-1 with TRBJ1-4, with D tentatively TRBD1 (5 bases). Germline V CDR1 and CDR2: SGHRS, YFSETQ. The CDR3 is made up of 14 amino acids. The CDR3 sequence: CASGLAGTNEKLFF. The CDR3 nucleotides are TGCGCCAGCGGCTTGGCAGGGACTAATGAAAAACTGTTTTTT.

The genes are TRBV18 and TRBJ1-2; 9 nucleotides agree with TRBD1. Germline V gives CDR1 KGHSH, CDR2 LQKENI. V shed 3 bases, J shed 7 bases, and the junction held 3 bases outside the gene matches. The CDR3 totals 13 residues. This chain's CDR3 is CASSPGTGTGYTF. The CDR3 DNA follows: TGTGCCAGCTCACCGGGGACAGGGACTGGCTACACCTTC.

The gene calls are TRBV19 and TRBJ1-1; 8 nucleotides align to TRBD1. After removal of 6 bases from V and 1 base from J, the junction contained 7 bases not matched to a gene. This CDR3 is built from 15 residues. Germline V gene sequence: CDR1 LNHDA, CDR2 SQIVND (reference sequence). The chain's CDR3 is CASSLQGQGNTEAFF. The CDR3 nucleotides are TGTGCCAGTAGCCTCCAAGGACAGGGGAACACTGAAGCTTTCTTT.

The chain uses TRBV6-1 and TRBJ2-7; D unresolved. Germline V CDR1 and CDR2: MNHNS, SASEGT. V lost 4 bases and J lost 4, with 5 bases in between. CDR3 length: 11 residues. In DNA, the CDR3 is TGTGCCAGCAGTGCGGGTTACGAGCAGTACTTC. As protein: CASSAGYEQYF.

The chain joins TRBV18 to TRBJ1-2, with D perhaps matching TRBD1 (5 bases). V was clipped by 2 bases and J by 2 bases, with 15 bases between them. The CDR3 is 16 amino acids. Germline V gene lookup returns CDR1 KGHSH and CDR2 LQKENI. The CDR3 is CASSPRGQGPNYGYTF. The DNA for the CDR3 is TGTGCCAGCTCACCAAGAGGACAAGGGCCGAACTATGGCTACACCTTC. The full variable domain, completed using reference TRBV18 and TRBJ1-2, is NAGVMQNPRHLVRRRGQEARLRCSPMKGHSHVYWYRQLPEEGLKFMVYLQKENIIDESGMPKERFSAEFPKEGPSILRIQQVVRGDSAAYFCASSPRGQGPNYGYTFGSGTRLTVV.

The chain combines TRBV6-5 with TRBJ1-2, with D hard to call. The CDR3 runs 13 residues. Between the trimmed V and J ends, which lost 4 bases and 1 base, there was a span of 7 bases. The germline V gene encodes CDR1 MNHEY and CDR2 SVGAGI. The CDR3: CASSFPGNYGYTF. The CDR3 nucleotides read TGTGCCAGCAGTTTCCCCGGTAACTATGGCTACACCTTC.

This clone was picked up a small number of times. The chain has TRBV10-2 and TRBJ1-6, with D possibly TRBD1 on 5 matching bases. In germline, CDR1 is WSHSY, CDR2 SAAADI. Trimming shortened V by 1 base and J by 0 bases, and 16 bases separated the two germline ends. This CDR3 is 19 amino acids long. Here the CDR3 reads CASSEFRPTASSYNSPLHF. DNA of the CDR3: TGCGCCAGCAGTGAGTTTCGACCGACAGCCAGCTCCTATAATTCACCCCTCCACTTT.

There are a few counts of this clone. V and J are TRBV11-2 and TRBJ2-7; 10 bases match TRBD1. Germline CDR1 and CDR2: SGHAT and FQNNGV. The length of the CDR3 is 13 residues. V lost 6 bases and J lost 3; bases outside the gene matches: 2. CDR3 residues: CASRRDRGYEQYF. CDR3 nucleotide sequence: TGTGCCAGCAGAAGGGACAGGGGCTACGAGCAGTACTTC.

The rearrangement uses TRBV11-2 and TRBJ1-4, with 7 bases matching TRBD1. The trim removed 2 bases at V and 2 bases at J, leaving 5 bases unmatched. The CDR3 sequence is 16 residues long. Germline values: CDR1 SGHAT, CDR2 FQNNGV. The CDR3 is CASSLLGGSTNEKLFF. In DNA form, the CDR3 reads TGTGCCAGCAGCTTATTAGGGGGCTCGACTAATGAAAAACTGTTTTTT.

CDR3 nucleotides: TGTGCCAGTAGTATAGGCGGAGGGACCACTAATGAAAAACTGTTTTTT. Its translation is CASSIGGGTTNEKLFF. The V and J genes are TRBV19 and TRBJ1-4; tentative D call: TRBD1 (5 bases). Germline V lookup: CDR1 LNHDA, CDR2 SQIVND (reference sequence). CDR3 length equals 16 residues. V was trimmed by 1 base and J by 2 bases, leaving 11 bases between them. The full variable domain, completed using reference TRBV19 and TRBJ1-4, is DGGITQSPKYLFRKEGQNVTLSCEQNLNHDAMYWYRQDPGQGLRLIYYSQIVNDFQKGDIAEGYSVSREKKESFPLTVTSAQKNPTAFYLCASSIGGGTTNEKLFFGSGTQLSVL.

This chain joins TRBV11-3 and TRBJ2-3; D might be TRBD2 (5 bases). Looked up from germline, CDR1 is SGHNT and CDR2 is YENEEA. The V end lost 6 bases, the J end lost 2 bases, and 12 bases lay between the germline ends. The CDR3 is 14 residues long. The CDR3 loop reads CASSRAAATDTQYF. As DNA, the CDR3 is TGTGCCAGCAGTCGAGCGGCAGCCACAGATACGCAGTATTTT.

A single count supports this clone. The rearrangement uses TRBV9 and TRBJ2-2; the D gene is possibly TRBD1 (6 bases). There are 15 residues in the CDR3. Trimming pared 4 bases from V and 4 bases from J, leaving 14 bases between. Per the germline V gene, CDR1 is SGDLS and CDR2 is YYNGEE. The CDR3 sequence: CASSPTGIITGELFF. The CDR3 DNA sequence: TGTGCCAGCAGCCCAACAGGGATCATCACCGGGGAGCTGTTTTTT.

The rearrangement joins TRBV25-1 to TRBJ2-7; TRBD1 matches at 7 bases. The CDR3 loop spans 11 amino acids. The junction had 0 bases not matched to a gene; V was cut back by 7 bases and J by 3 bases. The germline V gene encodes CDR1 MGHDK and CDR2 SYGVNS. The CDR3 spells CASTGGYEQYF. DNA of the CDR3: TGTGCCAGCACAGGGGGCTACGAGCAGTACTTC.

The CDR3 sequence: CASSLSPHYFIGDAQGGRHNEQFF. As DNA, the CDR3 is TGTGCCAGCAGTTTATCGCCACACTATTTCATAGGGGACGCACAGGGGGGACGCCACAATGAGCAGTTCTTC. The rearrangement links TRBV27 to TRBJ2-1; 8 bases align to TRBD1. Germline CDR1 is MNHEY and CDR2 is SMNVEV (reference sequence). Trimming at V came to 0 bases and at J to 5 bases, leaving 30 bases not matched to a gene. The CDR3 spans 24 residues.

The rearrangement links TRBV30 to TRBJ1-6; D uncertain. CDR1 is GTSNPN and CDR2 is SVGIG in the germline V gene (reference sequence). The ends were cut back, 4 bases at V and 2 bases at J, with 3 bases in the middle. The CDR3 is 12 residues long. CDR3 in amino acids: CAWTAYNSPLHF. Written as DNA, the CDR3 is TGTGCCTGGACGGCCTATAATTCACCCCTCCACTTT.

The chain joins TRBV9 to TRBJ2-3; D unclear. CDR3 length equals 17 residues. CDR1 SGDLS and CDR2 YYNGEE come from the germline V gene. V was trimmed by 4 bases and J by 0 bases, leaving 18 bases between them. The CDR3 reads CASSPVIASSSTDTQYF. CDR3 DNA sequence: TGTGCCAGCAGCCCTGTGATCGCGAGCTCTAGCACAGATACGCAGTATTTT.

The V and J genes are TRBV27 and TRBJ1-6; TRBD1 is a possible D gene (5 bases). Germline CDR1 reads MNHEY; CDR2 reads SMNVEV (reference sequence). The CDR3 covers 15 residues. The V and J ends lost 5 bases and 10 bases respectively, with 18 bases between them. The CDR3 nucleotides are TGTGCCAGCAGTACCCCGCAGGGCCCAAACTCACCCCTCCACTTT. Its translation: CASSTPQGPNSPLHF.

As regards this clone: Within the sample, other DNA sequences also encode this same CDR3. The chain employs TRBV6-5 and TRBJ2-1; TRBD2 agrees at 11 bases. Losses at the gene ends were 10 bases for V and 4 bases for J; bases not matched to a gene: 3. Germline V gives CDR1 MNHEY, CDR2 SVGAGI. The CDR3 contains 13 residues. CDR3 protein: CATGTSGYNEQFF. For the CDR3, the DNA is TGTGCCACAGGGACTAGCGGTTACAATGAGCAGTTCTTC.

The chain has TRBV28 and TRBJ2-7, with a weak D call TRBD1 (6 bases). CDR1 MDHEN and CDR2 SYDVKM come from the germline V gene. V was cut by 3 bases and J by 0 bases, with 24 bases left in between. The CDR3 is 19 amino acids. The CDR3 loop reads CASSFSTSSTGESSYEQYF. The CDR3 DNA follows: TGTGCCAGCAGTTTCTCCACGAGCTCGACAGGAGAGAGCTCCTACGAGCAGTACTTC.

The chain links TRBV19 to TRBJ2-6, with 9 bases aligning to TRBD1. This CDR3 comprises 17 residues. Germline V CDR1 and CDR2: LNHDA, SQIVND (reference sequence). Losses at the gene ends were 4 bases for V and 3 bases for J; bases not matched to a gene: 7. The CDR3 sequence is CASSTTGGAGGANVLTF. DNA for the CDR3: TGTGCCAGTAGTACTACAGGGGGCGCGGGTGGGGCCAACGTCCTGACTTTC.

The rearrangement links TRBV11-2 to TRBJ2-7; 8 bases map to TRBD1. The V segment lost 5 bases and the J segment 5 bases; nucleotides outside the gene matches: 11. Per the germline V gene, CDR1 is SGHAT and CDR2 is FQNNGV. The CDR3 sequence is 15 residues long. The CDR3 sequence is CASSPNRDRLHEQYF. The CDR3 nucleotides read TGTGCCAGCAGCCCCAACCGGGACAGGCTCCACGAGCAGTACTTC. Variable domain in full (rest from reference TRBV11-2 and TRBJ2-7): EAGVAQSPRYKIIEKRQSVAFWCNPISGHATLYWYQQILGQGPKLLIQFQNNGVVDDSQLPKDRFSAERLKGVDSTLKIQPAKLEDSAVYLCASSPNRDRLHEQYFGPGTRLTVT.